This TCR beta chain was found in a study of shared clonotypes between healthy human individuals. The study's findings and limits: Though the depth was large, rarefaction showed that sorted-subset sequencing was incomplete. Blood was the sole source, and tissue repertoires probably differ.

As to this clone: Its target is unknown.

Clones were read by immunoSEQ multiplex PCR, and TCRdb kept only the in-frame ones, dropping some. The repertoire holds millions of clones, about 94% seen once, with 1% to 1.3% in the top ten. The CDR3 contains 13 residues. Trimming took off 0 bases at V and 1 base at J, with 5 bases between the two ends. Per the germline V gene, CDR1 is GTSNPN and CDR2 is SVGIG (reference sequence). Terminally differentiated effector memory CD45RA+ cells were left out of the naive CD8 fraction, which was CD45RO-negative and positively selected for CCR7. The chain has TRBV30 and TRBJ2-3; D gene unclear. This receptor was identified in a man aged 18 to 29 in good health. The specimen sequenced was naive CD8+ T cells sorted from blood. Here the CDR3 reads CAWSVSGTDTQYF. Written as DNA, the CDR3 is TGTGCCTGGAGTGTAAGTGGCACAGATACGCAGTATTTT.